A single sample gave rise to the 17 T cell receptor beta chains below, sequenced in a study of human T cells and chemical hapten exposure (dated by TCRdb to the early 2020s). The protocol used for the library was RACE. This sample was sequenced with a NextSeq 500. TCRdb itself trimmed the public reads at Q25 with fastp, ran MiXCR and retained productive beta chains. Every CDR3 protein is listed once, alongside the most common genes and DNA of its rows. Counted in this sample were 150,000 or so distinct CDR3 sequences; roughly 15% of them appeared once. The ten largest clonotypes hold 1.7% of the sample. Interpreted using the paper, the time point label stands for: patch test 1, 2 weeks after DPC sensitization. According to the study, the label for this sample's treatment or condition signals: therapeutic diphenylcyclopropenone sensitization with weekly scalp DPC. The sample was whole blood, taken in connection with sensitization to the hapten diphenylcyclopropenone (DPC). Receptors were obtained from a woman in her twenties or thirties with alopecia areata. Some clones in this sample may be carry-over from other donors' samples.

This clonotype came up a few times. The chain employs TRBV20-1 and TRBJ2-7; 8 nucleotides line up with TRBD1. The J segment lost 2 bases and the V segment lost 6 bases, leaving 15 bases of the junction unmatched. The germline V gene has CDR1 DFQATT and CDR2 SNEGSKA (reference sequence). The CDR3 length is 16 residues. This CDR3 is CSAAKTGAYNAYEQYF. As DNA, the CDR3 is TGCAGTGCCGCTAAGACAGGGGCCTACAACGCCTACGAGCAGTACTTC.

This clonotype appeared a few times. The chain couples TRBV6-2 or TRBV6-3 to TRBJ1-5; D remains unclear. The CDR3 sequence is 12 residues long. V was cut by 6 bases and J by 4 bases, with 7 bases left in between. The germline V gene encodes CDR1 MNHEY and CDR2 SVGEGT. The CDR3 sequence is CASRDYNQPQHF. CDR3 nucleotide sequence: TGTGCCAGCAGAGATTATAATCAGCCCCAGCATTTT.

This clonotype was seen only a few times. J is TRBJ2-6 and V is TRBV19; TRBD1 matches 7 bases. Looked up from germline, CDR1 is LNHDA and CDR2 is SQIVND (reference sequence). The V segment lost 5 bases and the J segment 5 bases; nucleotides outside the gene matches: 9. This CDR3 spans 16 amino acids. The CDR3: CASSPGQFRRANVLTF. The CDR3 region has the DNA TGTGCCAGTAGTCCGGGACAGTTTCGGAGGGCCAACGTCCTGACTTTC. The full variable domain, its missing parts supplied by reference TRBV19 and TRBJ2-6, is DGGITQSPKYLFRKEGQNVTLSCEQNLNHDAMYWYRQDPGQGLRLIYYSQIVNDFQKGDIAEGYSVSREKKESFPLTVTSAQKNPTAFYLCASSPGQFRRANVLTFGAGSRLTVL.

The chain employs TRBV5-6 and TRBJ2-3, with TRBD2 identical over 12 bases. CDR1 SGHDT and CDR2 YYEEEE come from the germline V gene. This CDR3 has 16 residues. The V gene end was trimmed by 4 bases and the J gene end by 2 bases; junction bases not matched to a gene: 5. CDR3 sequence (DNA): TGTGCCAGCAGCCTCCGACTAGCGGGGGACACAGATACGCAGTATTTT. Translated: CASSLRLAGDTDTQYF.

This clonotype came up a few times. V and J are TRBV7-9 and TRBJ1-4; perhaps TRBD1 as D (6 bases). The CDR3 totals 15 residues. Germline values: CDR1 SEHNR, CDR2 FQNEAQ (reference sequence). Trimming took 3 bases from V and 7 from J, leaving 15 bases between them. CDR3 DNA: TGTGCCAGCAGCTTTACAGGGCGAAGGGGTGAAAAACTGTTTTTT. Protein sequence: CASSFTGRRGEKLFF.

The rearrangement links TRBV11-1 to TRBJ1-2; D is unclear. Trimming took off 5 bases at V and 4 bases at J, with 14 bases between the two ends. Germline values: CDR1 SGHAT, CDR2 FQDESV (reference sequence). The CDR3 has 14 residues. This CDR3 is CASSVGPGGYGYTF. The CDR3 DNA is TGTGCCAGCAGCGTCGGTCCAGGTGGCTATGGCTACACCTTC. Full variable domain (remainder filled in from reference TRBV11-1 and TRBJ1-2): EAEVAQSPRYKITEKSQAVAFWCDPISGHATLYWYRQILGQGPELLVQFQDESVVDDSQLPKDRFSAERLKGVDSTLKIQPAELGDSAMYLCASSVGPGGYGYTFGSGTRLTVV.

This clonotype turned up a few times. The J gene is TRBJ2-3, the V gene TRBV5-1; 9 nucleotides match TRBD1. CDR1 is SGHRS, CDR2 YFSETQ, per germline. The CDR3 is made up of 15 amino acids. J was trimmed by 3 bases and V by 5 bases; bases with no gene match: 7. The CDR3 spells CASRLQGARTDTQYF. Written as DNA, the CDR3 is TGCGCCAGCAGACTACAGGGGGCTCGGACAGATACGCAGTATTTT.

This clonotype was observed a few times. This chain connects TRBV5-1 to TRBJ2-3; a weak D match, TRBD1 (6 bases). V lost 4 bases and J 6 bases, leaving 15 bases between the germline ends. Germline CDR1 reads SGHRS; CDR2 reads YFSETQ. The CDR3 spans 14 residues. Here the CDR3 DNA reads TGCGCCAGCAGCCCAGGACAGCGGCATGATACGCAGTATTTT. Translated, it gives CASSPGQRHDTQYF.

This clonotype was counted a few times. The chain joins TRBV7-9 to TRBJ2-5; TRBD1 matches at 10 bases. Unmatched junction bases numbered 7, after V lost 3 bases and J lost 6 bases. Germline V gene data show CDR1 as SEHNR and CDR2 as FQNEAQ (reference sequence). This CDR3 spans 15 amino acids. In DNA form, the CDR3 reads TGTGCCAGCAGCTTCGGACCCGACAGGGGGCAGACCCAGTACTTC. As protein: CASSFGPDRGQTQYF.

J is TRBJ2-5 and V is TRBV2; TRBD1 or TRBD2 may be the D gene (5 bases each). Trimming took off 5 bases at V and 4 bases at J, with 11 bases between the two ends. CDR3 length: 13 amino acids. Germline V gene lookup returns CDR1 SNHLY and CDR2 FYNNEI. The CDR3 nucleotides are TGTGCCAGCAGTTGGGACCTTGGAGAGACCCAGTACTTC. Residues: CASSWDLGETQYF.

This clonotype was seen a handful of times. The chain has TRBV10-3 and TRBJ1-3; D call uncertain. The CDR3 has 14 amino acids. V lost 3 bases to trimming and J lost 0 bases, with 6 bases between them. CDR1 and CDR2 (germline): ENHRY, SYGVKD. CDR3 DNA sequence: TGTGCCATCAGTGATCAGACCTCTGGAAACACCATATATTTT. It encodes CAISDQTSGNTIYF.

About this clonotype itself: A read error may account for a junction end that differs from germline. The V call is TRBV27, the J call TRBJ1-2; no reliable D call. The germline CDR1 and CDR2 sequences are MNHEY and SMNVEV (reference sequence). The CDR3 contains 15 residues. The CDR3 DNA is TGTGCCAGCAGTATATCGGCCCCACCTGGGGATGGCTACACCTTC. As protein: CASSISAPPGDGYTF.

This clonotype was found a few times. The chain combines TRBV18 with TRBJ1-2; D is ambiguous. The V and J ends lost 1 base and 3 bases respectively, with 12 bases between them. The CDR3 has 15 residues. Germline CDR1 reads KGHSH; CDR2 reads LQKENI. In nucleotides, the CDR3 is TGTGCCAGCTCACCACGGGTCTCACGGTACTATGGCTACACCTTC. This encodes CASSPRVSRYYGYTF.

This clonotype was seen a few times. The CDR3 DNA is TGTGCCAGCAGTTTATGGCCGGGACAGGGCCTGAATTCGGGTCAGCCCCAGCATTTT. It yields the protein CASSLWPGQGLNSGQPQHF. The chain has TRBV28 and TRBJ1-5; TRBD1 agrees at 9 bases. Germline assignment: CDR1 MDHEN and CDR2 SYDVKM. This CDR3 comprises 19 residues. V was pared by 0 bases and J by 6 bases, with 15 bases of the junction left unmatched.

This clonotype was recorded many times. The chain carries TRBV28 and TRBJ2-7; D is perhaps TRBD1 (6 bases). Per the germline V gene, CDR1 is MDHEN and CDR2 is SYDVKM. V shed 6 bases and J shed 4 bases, with 13 bases lying between them. The CDR3 covers 13 residues. The DNA of the CDR3 is TGTGCCAGCAGCACGGACAGCCCTTACGAGCAGTACTTC. Translation gives CASSTDSPYEQYF.

The chain recombines TRBV19 with TRBJ1-5; TRBD1 matches 7 bases. The V segment lost 2 bases and the J segment 0 bases; nucleotides outside the gene matches: 10. CDR1 is LNHDA, CDR2 SQIVND, per germline (reference sequence). CDR3 length: 18 amino acids. CDR3 coding DNA: TGTGCCAGTAGTATAAGGGGGCAGGGCGTCAATAGCAATCAGCCCCAGCATTTT. It translates to CASSIRGQGVNSNQPQHF.

This clonotype occurred a few times. The J gene is TRBJ2-6, the V gene TRBV6-6; TRBD1 matches 8 bases. The CDR3 extends over 17 amino acids. CDR1 MNHNY and CDR2 SVGAGI come from the germline V gene (reference sequence). Losses at the gene ends were 6 bases for V and 2 bases for J; bases not matched to a gene: 9. CDR3 amino acids: CASSPTPTGAGANVLTF. The CDR3 DNA sequence: TGTGCCAGCAGCCCCACCCCGACAGGGGCTGGGGCCAACGTCCTGACTTTC.